This T cell receptor (beta chain) was sequenced in a study of Ad26.COV2.S vaccination and SARS-CoV-2 variants. Assay: immunoSEQ multiplex PCR; the TCRdb copy retains only in-frame clones and omits some. The sample yields 350,000 to 450,000 clones, more than 75% seen once. Trimming removed 2 bases at V and 2 bases at J, with 9 bases between. From germline, CDR1 is SGHAT and CDR2 FQNNGV. This CDR3 is built from 15 residues. Treatment specified: roughly 18 received Ad26.COV2.S at low or high dose, single or two shots; about 5 received placebo; per-sample allocation not given. Sampling was performed 63 days after the first vaccine or placebo injection. In Boston, an adult donor aged 18-55 years took part.

The chain carries TRBV11-2 and TRBJ2-2; maybe TRBD1 (5 bases). This specimen consisted of peripheral blood, obtained in a trial of Ad26.COV2.S vaccine versus placebo. The TCR originated in a person between 18 and 59 years old who received the Ad26.COV2.S COVID-19 vaccine or a placebo. This chain's CDR3 is CASSLRQKNTGELFF. The CDR3, as DNA: TGTGCCAGCAGCTTAAGACAGAAAAACACCGGGGAGCTGTTTTTT.